Following are 13 T cell receptor beta chains from one sample sequenced in a study of Ad26.COV2.S vaccination and SARS-CoV-2 variants. TCRdb's copy holds only in-frame clones and misses some; the assay was immunoSEQ multiplex PCR. The sample records 300,000 to 400,000 clones, about nine tenths being singletons. The treatment denotes: over 15 received Ad26.COV2.S at low or high dose, single or two shots; a few received placebo; per-sample allocation not given. The samples date from day 63 after the first vaccine or placebo injection. Material: peripheral blood, obtained in a trial of Ad26.COV2.S vaccine versus placebo. These receptors were taken from a person aged 18-60 years who received the Ad26.COV2.S COVID-19 vaccine or a placebo.

The V gene is TRBV5-4, the J gene TRBJ2-2; 7 bases match TRBD2. CDR1 SGHNT and CDR2 YYREEE come from the germline V gene (reference sequence). The CDR3 has 16 residues. V lost 4 bases to trimming and J lost 2 bases; unmatched junction nucleotides: 8. The chain's CDR3 is CASSPASGANTGELFF. The CDR3 DNA follows: TGTGCCAGCAGCCCCGCTAGCGGAGCAAACACCGGGGAGCTGTTTTTT.

The J gene is TRBJ1-1, the V gene TRBV7-2; D gene unclear. V dropped 2 bases and J dropped 1 base, with 8 bases sitting between them. Looked up from germline, CDR1 is SGHTA and CDR2 is FQGNSA. This CDR3 comprises 14 residues. The CDR3 region is CASSLNGQNTEAFF. CDR3 bases: TGTGCCAGCAGCTTAAATGGTCAGAACACTGAAGCTTTCTTT.

The V gene is TRBV4-2, the J gene TRBJ1-1, with 9 bases that match TRBD1. The junction had 10 bases not matched to a gene; V was cut back by 1 base and J by 1 base. The CDR3 is 18 residues long. Germline V gives CDR1 LGHNA, CDR2 YNFKEQ. The CDR3 is CASSQGDGTGFGNTEAFF. The DNA of the CDR3 is TGTGCCAGCAGCCAAGGGGACGGGACAGGGTTTGGGAACACTGAAGCTTTCTTT.

This chain links TRBV3-1 (or the pseudogene TRBV3-2) with TRBJ1-1, with D hard to call. Trimming took 2 bases from V and 0 from J, leaving 7 bases between them. Looked up from germline, CDR1 is LGHDT and CDR2 is YNNKEL (reference sequence). The CDR3 is 14 amino acids. CDR3 DNA: TGTGCCAGCAGCCAAAGAAACATGAACACTGAAGCTTTCTTT. This translates into CASSQRNMNTEAFF.

In this sample, this clone turned up a few times. This chain links TRBV6-6 with TRBJ2-2, with 8 bases that match TRBD2. The CDR3 consists of 16 residues. Looked up from germline, CDR1 is MNHNY and CDR2 is SVGAGI (reference sequence). J lost 6 bases, V lost 6 bases, and 12 bases had no gene match. The DNA of the CDR3 is TGTGCCAGCAGCCCCGCGGAGTCGGGGGGGGCCGGGGAGCTGTTTTTT. Encoded protein: CASSPAESGGAGELFF.

The rearrangement uses TRBV20-1 and TRBJ2-7, with unresolved D. The CDR3 runs to 11 residues. Germline lookup yields CDR1 DFQATT and CDR2 SNEGSKA (reference sequence). Trimming took off 6 bases at V and 6 bases at J, with 12 bases between the two ends. DNA for the CDR3: TGCAGTGCCCCGAAGGTGGGCGAGCAGTACTTC. It encodes CSAPKVGEQYF.

The chain joins TRBV10-1 to TRBJ2-1; 8 positions agree with TRBD2. The CDR3 contains 15 residues. Germline loops: CDR1 WNHNN, CDR2 SYGVQD (reference sequence). V shed 4 bases, J shed 7 bases, and the junction held 9 bases outside the gene matches. The CDR3 spells CASSGLPGLANEQFF. CDR3 coding DNA: TGCGCCAGCAGTGGGCTTCCAGGACTAGCAAATGAGCAGTTCTTC.

As for this clone: The sample contains more than one DNA sequence encoding this CDR3. The chain is built from TRBV19 and TRBJ1-5; D unresolved. V lost 7 bases, J lost 4 bases, and 11 bases lay in between. The germline gives CDR1 LNHDA, CDR2 SQIVND (reference sequence). This CDR3 spans 13 amino acids. The CDR3: CASTRTQNQPQHF. CDR3 nucleotides: TGTGCCAGTACCCGGACTCAAAATCAGCCCCAGCATTTT.

This clone was counted once. V is TRBV2 and J is TRBJ2-7, with D unresolved. Between the trimmed V and J ends, which lost 4 bases and 5 bases, there was a span of 12 bases. The CDR3 covers 13 residues. CDR1 is SNHLY, CDR2 FYNNEI, per germline. The CDR3 sequence is CASSGSPWDEQYF. The DNA for the CDR3 is TGTGCCAGCAGTGGTAGTCCTTGGGACGAGCAGTACTTC.

The J gene is TRBJ1-2, the V gene TRBV7-2; D might be TRBD1 (6 bases). Looked up from germline, CDR1 is SGHTA and CDR2 is FQGNSA. This CDR3 region has 13 residues. V was trimmed by 4 bases and J by 1 base, leaving 7 bases between them. The chain's CDR3 is CASSWTDNYGYTF. For the CDR3, the DNA is TGTGCCAGCAGCTGGACAGATAACTATGGCTACACCTTC.

The chain carries TRBV7-2 and TRBJ2-1; D ambiguous. The CDR3 length is 14 residues. Germline CDR1 is SGHTA and CDR2 is FQGNSA. The germline V and J ends were trimmed by 1 base and 6 bases, with 10 bases remaining between them. The CDR3 nucleotides read TGTGCCAGCAGCTTAGACTCTAGTCCCAATGAGCAGTTCTTC. Translating it yields CASSLDSSPNEQFF.

On this clone: The sample contains more than one DNA sequence encoding this CDR3. V gene TRBV3-1 (or the pseudogene TRBV3-2) combines with J gene TRBJ2-7; D gene uncertain. With 3 bases removed from V and 2 bases from J, the gap between germline ends came to 2 bases. In germline, CDR1 is LGHDT, CDR2 YNNKEL (reference sequence). The CDR3 consists of 11 residues. The CDR3 sequence is CASSQAYEQYF. The CDR3 DNA follows: TGTGCCAGCAGCCAGGCCTACGAGCAGTACTTC.

This chain joins TRBV7-9 and TRBJ2-7, with 9 bases that match TRBD1. The length of the CDR3 is 16 residues. V lost 6 bases to trimming and J lost 6 bases; unmatched junction nucleotides: 15. CDR1 and CDR2 (germline): SEHNR, FQNEAQ (reference sequence). The CDR3 nucleotides read TGTGCCAGCAGGGCGGGACAGGGCTATCAGTTCAGCGAGCAGTACTTC. This translates into CASRAGQGYQFSEQYF.